This T cell receptor beta chain is drawn from a study of beta chain features in type 1 diabetes. TCRB transcripts that were expressed got sequenced, as all of the isolated RNA had been reverse transcribed. Clones were sequenced by immunoSEQ multiplex PCR, and TCRdb holds only the in-frame ones, with some missing. The sample shows about 350,000 clones, around a fifth of them seen only once. Trimming removed 5 bases from V and 2 bases from J; junction bases left unmatched: 5. CDR1 and CDR2 from the germline V gene are GTSNPN and SVGIG (reference sequence). The CDR3 sequence is 13 residues long. Sequencing was done on a sample of naive CD4+ T cells from blood. This TCR came from a woman younger than 35 in good health. The chain combines TRBV30 with TRBJ2-7; TRBD1 matches at 8 bases. The CDR3 reads CAWEDRGTYEQYF. In DNA form, the CDR3 reads TGTGCCTGGGAAGACAGGGGCACCTACGAGCAGTACTTC.